The present T cell receptor (beta chain) was sequenced within a study of blood T cell repertoires in COVID-19. With 6 bases removed from V and 3 bases from J, the gap between germline ends came to 14 bases. The CDR3 has 15 amino acids. Germline loops: CDR1 SNHLY, CDR2 FYNNEI. The method was immunoSEQ multiplex PCR; TCRdb's version includes in-frame clones alone and lacks a portion of them. The table lists some 300,000 clones, around 90% of them singletons. What was sequenced was PBMCs or T cells enriched from blood (not recorded which). The chain uses TRBV2 and TRBJ1-4; maybe TRBD1 (5 bases). The sequence was collected from a woman aged 25 to 39 who had recovered from COVID-19. CDR3 sequence (DNA): TGTGCCAGCAGGGCGGGACCCAGCCCTAATGAAAAACTGTTTTTT. It yields the protein CASRAGPSPNEKLFF.